Listed below are T cell receptor beta chains from one sample, sequenced in a study of blood T cell repertoires in COVID-19. Clones were read by immunoSEQ multiplex PCR, and TCRdb kept only the in-frame ones, dropping some. Among 180,000 or so clones listed, over 75% were seen once. Sequencing input: peripheral blood. Every receptor here comes from a man in his forties or fifties with active or convalescent COVID-19. Both conserved end residues are part of each CDR3. D genes are given only for firm matches. For some rows the clone size is stated as once, few or many, or as a class when expanded; others skip it.

abundance: once
d_gene: NA
v_gene: TRBV7-8
j_gene: TRBJ2-1
CDR3nt: TGTGCCAGCAGCCCCTACAGGGTCGGTAATGAGCAGTTCTTC
CDR3aa: CASSPYRVGNEQFF

abundance: NA
d_gene: NA
v_gene: TRBV7-9
j_gene: TRBJ2-1
CDR3nt: TGTGCCAGCAGCCCCGGGGACTCCTTTTCCTACAATGAGCAGTTCTTC
CDR3aa: CASSPGDSFSYNEQFF

abundance: NA
d_gene: TRBD1
v_gene: TRBV6-5
j_gene: TRBJ1-3
CDR3nt: TGTGCCAGCGGCGGGGACAGGGTTTCTGGAAACACCATATATTTT
CDR3aa: CASGGDRVSGNTIYF

abundance: NA
d_gene: TRBD1
v_gene: TRBV7-9
j_gene: TRBJ2-7
CDR3nt: TGTGCCAGCAGCCTGACAGGGGGCTTCCACGAGCAGTACTTC
CDR3aa: CASSLTGGFHEQYF

abundance: NA
d_gene: TRBD1
v_gene: TRBV5-5
j_gene: TRBJ1-2
CDR3nt: TGTGCCAGCGGAGGGACAGCATACTATGGCTACACCTTC
CDR3aa: CASGGTAYYGYTF

abundance: NA
d_gene: NA
v_gene: TRBV21-1
j_gene: TRBJ1-4
CDR3nt: TGTGCCAGCAGCCGAGGGGGGGAGAGAAGTGAAAAACTGTTTTTT
CDR3aa: CASSRGGERSEKLFF

abundance: NA
d_gene: NA
v_gene: TRBV5-4
j_gene: TRBJ2-7
CDR3nt: TGTGCCAGCAGCTTGAGCCCCGGGACTGGGAACTACGAGCAGTACTTC
CDR3aa: CASSLSPGTGNYEQYF

abundance: few
d_gene: TRBD1
v_gene: TRBV3-1/TRBV3-2
j_gene: TRBJ2-7
CDR3nt: TGTGCCAGCAGCCCGGGACAGAACTACGAGCAGTACTTC
CDR3aa: CASSPGQNYEQYF

abundance: NA
d_gene: TRBD2
v_gene: TRBV5-5
j_gene: TRBJ2-5
CDR3nt: TGTGCCAGCAGCTTGGGGCTAGCGGGGGGTTTGGGCCAAGAGACCCAGTACTTC
CDR3aa: CASSLGLAGGLGQETQYF

abundance: NA
d_gene: NA
v_gene: TRBV29-1
j_gene: TRBJ1-2
CDR3nt: TGCAGCGTGGCCGACAGGAGCTATGGCTACACCTTC
CDR3aa: CSVADRSYGYTF

abundance: NA
d_gene: NA
v_gene: TRBV30
j_gene: TRBJ1-1
CDR3nt: TGTGCCGCCCCCCGAGGGGGAAGCACTGAAGCTTTCTTT
CDR3aa: CAAPRGGSTEAFF

abundance: NA
d_gene: TRBD1
v_gene: TRBV5-1
j_gene: TRBJ1-1
CDR3nt: TGCGCCAGCTCGGGACAGCCCACAAGAACGAACACTGAAGCTTTCTTT
CDR3aa: CASSGQPTRTNTEAFF

abundance: NA
d_gene: TRBD1
v_gene: TRBV7-8
j_gene: TRBJ1-4
CDR3nt: TGTGCCAGCAGCTTAGTATCTTGGACAGGGCATGGCATATCTGAAAAACTGTTTTTT
CDR3aa: CASSLVSWTGHGISEKLFF

abundance: NA
d_gene: TRBD2
v_gene: TRBV7-3
j_gene: TRBJ2-1
CDR3nt: TGTGCCAGCAGCGTAGGGGGACTAGCGGGGGAGCATTACAATGAGCAGTTCTTC
CDR3aa: CASSVGGLAGEHYNEQFF

abundance: NA
d_gene: TRBD1
v_gene: TRBV4-1
j_gene: TRBJ2-2
CDR3nt: TGCGCCAGCAGCTTAAAGGGGGCCCTTTCTCTGAACACCGGGGAGCTGTTTTTT
CDR3aa: CASSLKGALSLNTGELFF

abundance: NA
d_gene: NA
v_gene: TRBV19
j_gene: TRBJ2-2
CDR3nt: TGTGCCAGTAGTATTCGGGTGAACACCGGGGAGCTGTTTTTT
CDR3aa: CASSIRVNTGELFF

abundance: NA
d_gene: NA
v_gene: TRBV19
j_gene: TRBJ2-7
CDR3nt: TGTGCCAGTAGTCCGACAGGGACTTCCTACGAGCAGTACTTC
CDR3aa: CASSPTGTSYEQYF

abundance: NA
d_gene: TRBD2
v_gene: TRBV3-1/TRBV3-2
j_gene: TRBJ2-2
CDR3nt: TGTGCCAGCAGCTATAGCGGGGGGGCCACCGGGGAGCTGTTTTTT
CDR3aa: CASSYSGGATGELFF

abundance: once
d_gene: TRBD1
v_gene: TRBV12-3/TRBV12-4
j_gene: TRBJ1-5
CDR3nt: TGTGCCAGCAGTTTGACAGGGAATCAGCCCCAGCATTTT
CDR3aa: CASSLTGNQPQHF

abundance: NA
d_gene: TRBD1
v_gene: TRBV10-3
j_gene: TRBJ1-4
CDR3nt: TGTGCCATCAGTGATGGGACAGGGCCGGATGAAAAACTGTTTTTT
CDR3aa: CAISDGTGPDEKLFF

abundance: NA
d_gene: TRBD1
v_gene: TRBV5-1
j_gene: TRBJ2-7
CDR3nt: TGCGCCAGCAGCGCTACGACAGGGGCCCCCCGCGAGCAGTACTTC
CDR3aa: CASSATTGAPREQYF

abundance: NA
d_gene: TRBD1
v_gene: TRBV7-2
j_gene: TRBJ2-7
CDR3nt: TGTGCCAGCAGCTTGGGACAGGGGGCCTACGAGCAGTACTTC
CDR3aa: CASSLGQGAYEQYF

abundance: NA
d_gene: NA
v_gene: TRBV5-5
j_gene: TRBJ1-1
CDR3nt: TGTGCCAGCAGGATGGGGGCTCCGAACACTGAAGCTTTCTTT
CDR3aa: CASRMGAPNTEAFF

abundance: NA
d_gene: NA
v_gene: TRBV9
j_gene: TRBJ1-3
CDR3nt: TGTGCCAGCAGCGTACGACAGGAAAGAATCTCTGGAAACACCATATATTTT
CDR3aa: CASSVRQERISGNTIYF

abundance: NA
d_gene: NA
v_gene: TRBV6-5
j_gene: TRBJ1-1
CDR3nt: TGTGCCAGCAGTAATCCGCCGGGTAGTGAAGCTTTCTTT
CDR3aa: CASSNPPGSEAFF

abundance: NA
d_gene: TRBD1
v_gene: TRBV6-5
j_gene: TRBJ1-1
CDR3nt: TGTGCCAGCAGAACGCAAGGGGGCCCTGAAGCTTTCTTT
CDR3aa: CASRTQGGPEAFF

abundance: NA
d_gene: NA
v_gene: TRBV3-1/TRBV3-2
j_gene: TRBJ1-1
CDR3nt: TGTGCCAGCAGCCAAGATGGCGTCGGAGTGAACACTGAAGCTTTCTTT
CDR3aa: CASSQDGVGVNTEAFF

abundance: NA
d_gene: NA
v_gene: TRBV12-5
j_gene: TRBJ2-2
CDR3nt: TGTGCTAGTGGTCTCATTCTAGGAGGGACAGCCCACGCGAACACCGGGGAGCTGTTTTTT
CDR3aa: CASGLILGGTAHANTGELFF

abundance: NA
d_gene: NA
v_gene: TRBV19
j_gene: TRBJ2-2
CDR3nt: TGTGCCAGTAGTCCGCGGGTGGCCGGGGAGCTGTTTTTT
CDR3aa: CASSPRVAGELFF

abundance: NA
d_gene: NA
v_gene: TRBV7-2
j_gene: TRBJ1-5
CDR3nt: TGTGCCAGCAGCAACCCACATAGCAATCAGCCCCAGCATTTT
CDR3aa: CASSNPHSNQPQHF

abundance: NA
d_gene: TRBD2
v_gene: TRBV29-1
j_gene: TRBJ2-5
CDR3nt: TGCAGCGGATCACTAGCGGGGGGGTTCGAGACCCAGTACTTC
CDR3aa: CSGSLAGGFETQYF

abundance: NA
d_gene: TRBD1
v_gene: TRBV19
j_gene: TRBJ1-1
CDR3nt: TGTGCCAGTAGTATTTGGACAGGGCATACTGAAGCTTTCTTT
CDR3aa: CASSIWTGHTEAFF

abundance: few
d_gene: NA
v_gene: TRBV6-6
j_gene: TRBJ1-2
CDR3nt: TGTGCCAGCAGTTACAACAGGGACTATGGCTACACCTTC
CDR3aa: CASSYNRDYGYTF

abundance: NA
d_gene: TRBD2
v_gene: TRBV7-3
j_gene: TRBJ2-3
CDR3nt: TGTGCCAGCAGCCGGACTAGCGCTAGCACAGATACGCAGTATTTT
CDR3aa: CASSRTSASTDTQYF

abundance: NA
d_gene: TRBD1
v_gene: TRBV6-5
j_gene: TRBJ1-1
CDR3nt: TGTGCCAGCAGTATAGGGGGCGCGGCTGAAGCTTTCTTT
CDR3aa: CASSIGGAAEAFF

abundance: NA
d_gene: NA
v_gene: TRBV5-4
j_gene: TRBJ2-7
CDR3nt: TGTGCCAGCAGACAGACAGGTGCAACCTACGAGCAGTACTTC
CDR3aa: CASRQTGATYEQYF

abundance: NA
d_gene: NA
v_gene: TRBV11-2
j_gene: TRBJ2-7
CDR3nt: TGTGCCAGCAGCTTAGTATCCGCAGGCTACGAGCAGTACTTC
CDR3aa: CASSLVSAGYEQYF

abundance: NA
d_gene: TRBD2
v_gene: TRBV20-1
j_gene: TRBJ2-4
CDR3nt: TGCAGTGCTAGTGCTGGGGGGGTGGCCAAAAACATTCAGTACTTC
CDR3aa: CSASAGGVAKNIQYF

abundance: few
d_gene: NA
v_gene: TRBV28
j_gene: TRBJ1-5
CDR3nt: TGTGCCACCCGATACTCCCGAGGGCCTAATCAGCCCCAGCATTTT
CDR3aa: CATRYSRGPNQPQHF

abundance: NA
d_gene: NA
v_gene: TRBV2
j_gene: TRBJ2-7
CDR3nt: TGTGCCAGCAGTGAAGGGGCGGGACAGTTGATCGAGCAGTACTTC
CDR3aa: CASSEGAGQLIEQYF

abundance: NA
d_gene: TRBD1
v_gene: TRBV10-3
j_gene: TRBJ2-7
CDR3nt: TGTGCCATCAGTGAGACAGGGGCCCTCGAGCAGTACTTC
CDR3aa: CAISETGALEQYF

abundance: once
d_gene: TRBD1
v_gene: TRBV7-9
j_gene: TRBJ1-1
CDR3nt: TGTGCCAGCAGGGAACCGGGACAGGGGTTTTTGAACACTGAAGCTTTCTTT
CDR3aa: CASREPGQGFLNTEAFF

abundance: once
d_gene: NA
v_gene: TRBV5-8
j_gene: TRBJ1-5
CDR3nt: TGTGCCAGCAGCTTGGGGCAGATTAGCAATCAGCCCCAGCATTTT
CDR3aa: CASSLGQISNQPQHF

abundance: NA
d_gene: NA
v_gene: TRBV28
j_gene: TRBJ1-5
CDR3nt: TGTGCCAGCAGTTTAGACAATAGTAATCAGCCCCAGCATTTT
CDR3aa: CASSLDNSNQPQHF

abundance: NA
d_gene: NA
v_gene: TRBV7-8
j_gene: TRBJ2-5
CDR3nt: TGTGCCAGCAGCTTAGCGGACACACGACAAGAGACCCAGTACTTC
CDR3aa: CASSLADTRQETQYF

abundance: NA
d_gene: NA
v_gene: TRBV7-2
j_gene: TRBJ1-3
CDR3nt: TGTGCCAGCAGCTTAGGAGGGGGATCTGGAAACACCATATATTTT
CDR3aa: CASSLGGGSGNTIYF

abundance: NA
d_gene: NA
v_gene: TRBV15
j_gene: TRBJ2-3
CDR3nt: TGTGCCACCAGCTCGCAGAGAGGTTGGGGAGCAGATACGCAGTATTTT
CDR3aa: CATSSQRGWGADTQYF

abundance: NA
d_gene: NA
v_gene: TRBV18
j_gene: TRBJ1-4
CDR3nt: TGTGCCAGCTCACCACGGGAACCCCAGGGTCATGAAAAACTGTTTTTT
CDR3aa: CASSPREPQGHEKLFF

abundance: NA
d_gene: NA
v_gene: TRBV5-5
j_gene: TRBJ2-3
CDR3nt: TGTGCCAGCAGCTATAGAGATACGCAGTATTTT
CDR3aa: CASSYRDTQYF

abundance: NA
d_gene: NA
v_gene: TRBV5-1
j_gene: TRBJ2-7
CDR3nt: TGCGCCAGCAGCTTTGGCAGAGGAGAGGGCGAGCAGTACTTC
CDR3aa: CASSFGRGEGEQYF

abundance: NA
d_gene: TRBD1
v_gene: TRBV28
j_gene: TRBJ1-1
CDR3nt: TGTGCCAGCAGTTATAGGGGGCGTGACACTGAAGCTTTCTTT
CDR3aa: CASSYRGRDTEAFF

abundance: NA
d_gene: TRBD1
v_gene: TRBV11-2
j_gene: TRBJ2-1
CDR3nt: TGTGCCAGCAGCTTAGAAAGGGGGCCAAACTACAATGAGCAGTTCTTC
CDR3aa: CASSLERGPNYNEQFF

abundance: NA
d_gene: TRBD1
v_gene: TRBV6-2/TRBV6-3
j_gene: TRBJ1-2
CDR3nt: TGTGCCAGCAGTTTGGACAGGTTTGGGGGCTACACCTTC
CDR3aa: CASSLDRFGGYTF

abundance: NA
d_gene: NA
v_gene: TRBV10-2
j_gene: TRBJ1-2
CDR3nt: TGCGCCAGCAGTGAGTCGGAAGTGAGACAAGCGGCAATTTTCTATGGCTACACCTTC
CDR3aa: CASSESEVRQAAIFYGYTF

abundance: NA
d_gene: NA
v_gene: TRBV7-6
j_gene: TRBJ1-2
CDR3nt: TGTGCCAGCAGCTTAGACCCCCCCCGCAGGACTACTTATGGCTACACCTTC
CDR3aa: CASSLDPPRRTTYGYTF

abundance: NA
d_gene: NA
v_gene: TRBV6-5
j_gene: TRBJ1-5
CDR3nt: TGTGCCAGCAGTCCATCGGGACACTATCAGCCCCAGCATTTT
CDR3aa: CASSPSGHYQPQHF

abundance: NA
d_gene: NA
v_gene: TRBV6-5
j_gene: TRBJ2-1
CDR3nt: TGTGCCAGCAGTTACTCGAGTGGGGGCCCCAACAATGAGCAGTTCTTC
CDR3aa: CASSYSSGGPNNEQFF

abundance: NA
d_gene: TRBD2
v_gene: TRBV11-1
j_gene: TRBJ2-2
CDR3nt: TGTGCCAGCAGCTTTCAGCGGGGTGCTGCCGGGGAGCTGTTTTTT
CDR3aa: CASSFQRGAAGELFF

abundance: NA
d_gene: NA
v_gene: TRBV6-5
j_gene: TRBJ1-1
CDR3nt: TGTGCCAGCTACAACAGGGATAAGCTGCGTACTGAAGCTTTCTTT
CDR3aa: CASYNRDKLRTEAFF